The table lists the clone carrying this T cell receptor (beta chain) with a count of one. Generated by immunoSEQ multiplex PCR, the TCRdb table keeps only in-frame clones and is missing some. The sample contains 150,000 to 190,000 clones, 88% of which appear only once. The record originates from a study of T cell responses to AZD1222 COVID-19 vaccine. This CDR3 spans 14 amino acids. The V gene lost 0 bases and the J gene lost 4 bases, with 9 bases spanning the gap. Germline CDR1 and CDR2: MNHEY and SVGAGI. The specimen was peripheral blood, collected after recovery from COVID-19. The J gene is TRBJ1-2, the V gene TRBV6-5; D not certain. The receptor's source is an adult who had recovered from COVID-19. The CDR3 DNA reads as TGTGCCAGCAGTTACTCGATTTCCGCCTATGGCTACACCTTC. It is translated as CASSYSISAYGYTF.